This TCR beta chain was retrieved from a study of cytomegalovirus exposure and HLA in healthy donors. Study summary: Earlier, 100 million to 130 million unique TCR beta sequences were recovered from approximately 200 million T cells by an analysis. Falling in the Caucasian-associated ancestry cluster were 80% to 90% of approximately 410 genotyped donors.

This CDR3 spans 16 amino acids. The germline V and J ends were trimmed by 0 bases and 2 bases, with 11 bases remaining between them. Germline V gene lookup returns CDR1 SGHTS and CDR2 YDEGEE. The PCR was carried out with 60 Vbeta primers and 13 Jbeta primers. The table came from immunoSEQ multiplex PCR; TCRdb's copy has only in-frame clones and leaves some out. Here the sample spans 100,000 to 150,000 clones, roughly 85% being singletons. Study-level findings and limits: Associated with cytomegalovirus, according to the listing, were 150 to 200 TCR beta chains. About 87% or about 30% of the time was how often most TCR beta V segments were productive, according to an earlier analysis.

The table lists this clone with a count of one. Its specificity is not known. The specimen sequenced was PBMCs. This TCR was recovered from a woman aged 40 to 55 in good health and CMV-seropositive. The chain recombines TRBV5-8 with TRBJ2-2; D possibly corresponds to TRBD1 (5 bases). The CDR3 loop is CASSLAETVNTGELFF. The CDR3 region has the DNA TGTGCCAGCAGCTTGGCCGAGACAGTAAACACCGGGGAGCTGTTTTTT.